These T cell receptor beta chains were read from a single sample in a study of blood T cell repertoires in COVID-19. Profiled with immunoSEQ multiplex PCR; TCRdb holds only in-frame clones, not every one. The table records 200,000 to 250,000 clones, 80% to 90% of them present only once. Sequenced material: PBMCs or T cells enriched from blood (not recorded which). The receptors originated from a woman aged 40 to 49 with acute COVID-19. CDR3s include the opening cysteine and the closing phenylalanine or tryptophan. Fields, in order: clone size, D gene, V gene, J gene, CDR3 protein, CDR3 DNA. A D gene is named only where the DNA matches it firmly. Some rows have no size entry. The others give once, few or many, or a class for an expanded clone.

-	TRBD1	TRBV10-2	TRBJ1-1	CASSDPGQGVLDTEAFF	TGCGCCAGCAGTGATCCGGGACAGGGTGTGTTGGACACTGAAGCTTTCTTT
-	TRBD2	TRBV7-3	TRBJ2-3	CASSLRAQRGPLFTDTQYF	TGTGCCAGCAGCTTAAGGGCCCAGCGGGGGCCCCTATTCACAGATACGCAGTATTTT
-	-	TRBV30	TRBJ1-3	CAWSRRNTIYF	TGTGCCTGGAGTCGTAGAAACACCATATATTTT
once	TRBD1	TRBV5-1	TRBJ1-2	CASSPDRGGYGYTF	TGCGCCAGCAGCCCAGACAGGGGAGGCTATGGCTACACCTTC
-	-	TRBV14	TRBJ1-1	CASSPARSKNTEAFF	TGTGCCAGCAGCCCGGCGCGGAGCAAGAACACTGAAGCTTTCTTT
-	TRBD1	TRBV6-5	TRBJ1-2	CASSLGQYYGYTF	TGTGCCAGCAGTTTGGGACAGTACTATGGCTACACCTTC
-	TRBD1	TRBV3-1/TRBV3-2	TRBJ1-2	CASSQAQQGAEGYTF	TGTGCCAGCAGCCAAGCTCAACAGGGGGCTGAAGGCTACACCTTC
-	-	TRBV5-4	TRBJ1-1	CASSLAQPNTEAFF	TGTGCCAGCAGCTTGGCACAACCGAACACTGAAGCTTTCTTT
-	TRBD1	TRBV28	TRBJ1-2	CASSQLGTGSSLYGYTF	TGTGCCAGCAGCCAATTGGGGACAGGGTCATCCCTCTATGGCTACACCTTC
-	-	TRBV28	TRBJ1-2	CASLRDYGYTF	TGTGCCAGTCTAAGAGACTATGGCTACACCTTC
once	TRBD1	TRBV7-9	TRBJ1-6	CASRQAGTGGNSPLHF	TGTGCCAGCAGACAAGCCGGGACAGGGGGCAATTCACCCCTCCACTTT
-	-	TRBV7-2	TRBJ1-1	CASSLRGGAEAFF	TGTGCCAGCAGCTTACGGGGGGGCGCTGAAGCTTTCTTT
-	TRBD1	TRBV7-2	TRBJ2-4	CASSLGGTGGKRNIQYF	TGTGCCAGCAGCTTAGGCGGGACAGGGGGGAAGAGAAACATTCAGTACTTC
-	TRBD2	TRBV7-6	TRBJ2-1	CASSLNIAGSYNEQFF	TGTGCCAGCAGCTTAAATATAGCGGGGAGCTACAATGAGCAGTTCTTC